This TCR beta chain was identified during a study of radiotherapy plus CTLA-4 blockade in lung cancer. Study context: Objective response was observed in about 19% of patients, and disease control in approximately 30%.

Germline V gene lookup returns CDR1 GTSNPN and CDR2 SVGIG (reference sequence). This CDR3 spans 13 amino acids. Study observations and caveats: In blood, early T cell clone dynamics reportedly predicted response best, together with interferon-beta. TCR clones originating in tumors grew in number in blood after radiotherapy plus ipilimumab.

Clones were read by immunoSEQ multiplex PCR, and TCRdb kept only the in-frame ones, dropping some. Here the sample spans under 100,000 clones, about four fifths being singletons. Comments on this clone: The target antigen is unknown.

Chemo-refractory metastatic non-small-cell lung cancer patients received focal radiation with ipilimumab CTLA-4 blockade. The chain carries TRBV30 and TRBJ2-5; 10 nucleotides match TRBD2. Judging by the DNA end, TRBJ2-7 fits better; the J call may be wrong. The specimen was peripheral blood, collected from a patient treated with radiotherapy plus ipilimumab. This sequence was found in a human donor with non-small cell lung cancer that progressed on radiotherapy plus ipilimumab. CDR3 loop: CACQTSGYYEQYF. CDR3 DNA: TGTGCCTGCCAGACTAGCGGGTACTACGAGCAGTACTTC.